What follows are 10 T cell receptor beta chains derived from one specimen sequenced in a study of PD-1 blockade in classical Hodgkin lymphoma. All patients experienced relapse after autologous stem cell transplantation, and brentuximab vedotin exposure was variable. Through magnetic negative selection, CD8+ T cells were separated from PBMCs that had been thawed. Assay used: immunoSEQ multiplex PCR; TCRdb lists only in-frame clones, some missing. The sample lists about 27,000 clones, 80% to 90% occurring once. The input for sequencing was CD8+ T cells from blood, taken at baseline. Source of these receptors: a human donor with classical Hodgkin lymphoma.

The J gene is TRBJ2-1, the V gene TRBV27, with 8 nucleotides matching TRBD1. V lost 5 bases, J lost 7 bases, and 7 bases stayed unmatched. CDR3 length: 14 residues. Germline CDR1 reads MNHEY; CDR2 reads SMNVEV (reference sequence). CDR3 amino acids: CASSTRDRSNEQFF. CDR3 coding DNA: TGTGCCAGCAGTACCCGGGACAGGAGTAATGAGCAGTTCTTC.

The table lists this clone with a few counts. The V and J genes are TRBV5-1 and TRBJ1-2; 8 bases are a match to TRBD1. This CDR3 is 15 amino acids long. Germline CDR1 SGHRS, CDR2 YFSETQ. V trimming: 4 bases; J trimming: 3 bases; junction bases outside the gene matches: 8. CDR3 bases: TGCGCCAGCAGCCGGACAGGGTGGGATGACTATGGCTACACCTTC. It specifies CASSRTGWDDYGYTF.

This chain connects TRBV15 to TRBJ2-1; TRBD2 aligns across 11 bases. J was trimmed by 3 bases and V by 5 bases; bases with no gene match: 0. The germline gives CDR1 LNHNV, CDR2 YYDKDF (reference sequence). The CDR3 runs 14 residues. The CDR3 region has the DNA TGTGCCACCAGCGGACTAGCGGGCTACAATGAGCAGTTCTTC. This translates into CATSGLAGYNEQFF.

The chain joins TRBV9 to TRBJ2-1; TRBD1 aligns across 9 bases. The CDR3 runs to 14 residues. V shed 6 bases and J 5 bases; nucleotides not matched to a gene: 6. The germline CDR1 and CDR2 sequences are SGDLS and YYNGEE. DNA for the CDR3: TGTGCCAGCAATCTAGACAGGGGGGACAATGAGCAGTTCTTC. It specifies CASNLDRGDNEQFF.

The chain joins TRBV7-9 to TRBJ2-7; TRBD1 matches 7 bases. The CDR3 consists of 14 residues. Trimming took 2 bases from V and 3 from J; bases not matched to a gene: 4. The germline V gene has CDR1 SEHNR and CDR2 FQNEAQ (reference sequence). CDR3 residues: CASSLPGQIYEQYF. CDR3 coding DNA: TGTGCCAGCAGCTTACCGGGACAGATCTACGAGCAGTACTTC.

DNA of the CDR3: TGTGCCAGCAGTAGCCCCCATCAGGGGACCAATGAGCAGTTCTTC. Its translation is CASSSPHQGTNEQFF. The chain is built from TRBV28 and TRBJ2-1; a weak D match, TRBD1 (6 bases). V lost 5 bases and J lost 6, with 17 bases in between. Germline CDR1 reads MDHEN; CDR2 reads SYDVKM. The CDR3 runs 15 residues.

This chain joins TRBV6-1 and TRBJ1-1; maybe TRBD1 (6 bases). The CDR3 runs 14 residues. Germline-derived CDR1 and CDR2 are MNHNS and SASEGT. V was trimmed by 3 bases and J by 0 bases, leaving 8 bases between them. CDR3 in amino acids: CASSERGVNTEAFF. In nucleotides, the CDR3 is TGTGCCAGCAGTGAGAGGGGGGTGAACACTGAAGCTTTCTTT.

The chain combines TRBV7-9 with TRBJ2-7; D ambiguous. Trimming cost V 1 base and J 2 bases, with 3 bases left between them. Germline values: CDR1 SEHNR, CDR2 FQNEAQ (reference sequence). CDR3 length equals 12 residues. The CDR3 loop is CASSLDAYEQYF. In nucleotides, the CDR3 is TGTGCCAGCAGCTTAGACGCCTACGAGCAGTACTTC.

This clone has only a few counts. The chain uses TRBV15 and TRBJ2-1; possibly TRBD2 for D (6 bases). With 6 bases removed from V and 4 bases from J, the gap between germline ends came to 7 bases. CDR1 is LNHNV, CDR2 YYDKDF, per germline (reference sequence). The CDR3 runs to 12 residues. This chain's CDR3 is CATRSGYNEQFF. The CDR3 DNA is TGTGCCACCAGAAGCGGGTACAATGAGCAGTTCTTC.

The J gene is TRBJ2-1, the V gene TRBV4-1, with TRBD2 matching 8 bases. Losses at the gene ends were 1 base for V and 6 bases for J; bases not matched to a gene: 11. Germline V gives CDR1 MGHRA, CDR2 YSYEKL. There are 17 residues in the CDR3. CDR3 sequence reads: CASSQGSGTRRFNEQFF. DNA for the CDR3: TGCGCCAGCAGCCAAGGGTCCGGGACTAGAAGGTTCAATGAGCAGTTCTTC.